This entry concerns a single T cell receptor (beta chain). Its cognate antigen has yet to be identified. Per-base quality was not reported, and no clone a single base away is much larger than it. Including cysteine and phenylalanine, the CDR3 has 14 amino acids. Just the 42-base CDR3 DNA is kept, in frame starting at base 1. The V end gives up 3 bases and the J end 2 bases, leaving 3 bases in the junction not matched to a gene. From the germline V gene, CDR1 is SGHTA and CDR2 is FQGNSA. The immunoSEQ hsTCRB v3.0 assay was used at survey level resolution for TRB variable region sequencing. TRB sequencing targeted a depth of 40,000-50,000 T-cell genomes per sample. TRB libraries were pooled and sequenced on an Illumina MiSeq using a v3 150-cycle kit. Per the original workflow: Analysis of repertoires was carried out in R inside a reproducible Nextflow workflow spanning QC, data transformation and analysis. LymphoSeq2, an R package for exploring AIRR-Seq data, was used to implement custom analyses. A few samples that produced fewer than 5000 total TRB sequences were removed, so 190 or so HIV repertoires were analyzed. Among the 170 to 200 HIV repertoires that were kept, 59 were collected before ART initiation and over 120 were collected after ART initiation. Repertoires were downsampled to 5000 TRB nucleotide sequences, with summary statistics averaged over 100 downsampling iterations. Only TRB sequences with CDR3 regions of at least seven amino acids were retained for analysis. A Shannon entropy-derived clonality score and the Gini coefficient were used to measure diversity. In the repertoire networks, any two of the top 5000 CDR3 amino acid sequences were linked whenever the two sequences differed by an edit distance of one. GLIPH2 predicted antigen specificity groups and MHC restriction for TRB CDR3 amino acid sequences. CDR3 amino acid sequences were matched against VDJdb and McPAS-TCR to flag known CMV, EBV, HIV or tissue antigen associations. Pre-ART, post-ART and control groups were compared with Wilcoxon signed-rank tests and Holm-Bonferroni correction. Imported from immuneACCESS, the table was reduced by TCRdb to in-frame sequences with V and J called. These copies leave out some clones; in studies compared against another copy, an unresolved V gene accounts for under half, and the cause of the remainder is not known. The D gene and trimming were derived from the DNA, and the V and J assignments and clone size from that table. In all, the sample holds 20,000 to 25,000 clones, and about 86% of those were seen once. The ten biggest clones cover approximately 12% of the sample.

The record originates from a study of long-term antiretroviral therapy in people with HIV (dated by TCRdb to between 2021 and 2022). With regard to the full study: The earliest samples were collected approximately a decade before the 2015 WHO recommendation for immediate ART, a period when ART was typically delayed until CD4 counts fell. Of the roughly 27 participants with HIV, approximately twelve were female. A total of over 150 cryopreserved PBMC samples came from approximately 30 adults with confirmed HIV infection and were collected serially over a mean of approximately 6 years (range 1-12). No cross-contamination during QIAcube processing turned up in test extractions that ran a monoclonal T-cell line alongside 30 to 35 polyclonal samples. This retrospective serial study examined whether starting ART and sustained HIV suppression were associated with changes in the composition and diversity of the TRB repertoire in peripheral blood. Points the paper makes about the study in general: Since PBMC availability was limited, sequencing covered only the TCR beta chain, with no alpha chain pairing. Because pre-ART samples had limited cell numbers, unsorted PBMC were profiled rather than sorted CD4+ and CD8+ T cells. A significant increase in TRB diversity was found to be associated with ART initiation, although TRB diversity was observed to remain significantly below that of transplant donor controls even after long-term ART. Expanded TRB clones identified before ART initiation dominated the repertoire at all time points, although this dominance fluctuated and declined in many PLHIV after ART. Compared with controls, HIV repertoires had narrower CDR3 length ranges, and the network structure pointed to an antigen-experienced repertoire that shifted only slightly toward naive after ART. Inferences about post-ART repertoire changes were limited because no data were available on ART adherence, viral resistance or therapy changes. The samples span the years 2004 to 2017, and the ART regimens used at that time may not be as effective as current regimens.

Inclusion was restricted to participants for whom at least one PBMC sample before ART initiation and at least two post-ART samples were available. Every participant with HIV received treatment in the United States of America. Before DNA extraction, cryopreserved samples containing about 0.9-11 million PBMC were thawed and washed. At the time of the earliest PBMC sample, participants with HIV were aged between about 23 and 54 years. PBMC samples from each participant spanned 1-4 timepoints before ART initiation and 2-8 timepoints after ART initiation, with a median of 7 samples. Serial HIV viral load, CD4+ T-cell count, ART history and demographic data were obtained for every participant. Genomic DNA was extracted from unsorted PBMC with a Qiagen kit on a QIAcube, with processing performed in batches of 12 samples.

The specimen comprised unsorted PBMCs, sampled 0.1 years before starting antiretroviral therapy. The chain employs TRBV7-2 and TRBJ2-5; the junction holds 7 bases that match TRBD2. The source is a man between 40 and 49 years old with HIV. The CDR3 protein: CASSFGGGQETQYF. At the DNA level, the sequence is TGTGCCAGCAGCTTTGGGGGAGGGCAAGAGACCCAGTACTTC. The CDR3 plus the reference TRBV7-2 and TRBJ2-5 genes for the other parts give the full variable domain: GAGVSQSPSNKVTEKGKDVELRCDPISGHTALYWYRQSLGQGLEFLIYFQGNSAPDKSGLPSDRFSAERTGGSVSTLTIQRTQQEDSAVYLCASSFGGGQETQYFGPGTRLLVL.